Listed below are T cell receptor beta chains from one sample, sequenced in a study of identical twins. TCRdb reprocessed the 5' RACE reads with MiXCR, giving one entry per CDR3 protein. The repertoire consists of approximately 500,000 distinct CDR3 sequences, with around 15% occurring once and the leading ten covering about 0.47%. In addition, the sample was reused for a study of yellow fever vaccine responses in identical twins.

Sequencing used CD4+ T cells sorted from blood. Every receptor here comes from a woman aged 18-29 years in good health. CDR3s include the opening cysteine and the closing phenylalanine or tryptophan. D genes are given only for firm matches. Size values are once, few and many counts, or a class for expanded clones, and some rows have none.

d_gene	v_gene	j_gene	abundance	CDR3aa	CDR3nt
TRBD1	TRBV12-3/TRBV12-4	TRBJ1-6	many	CASRQGDGSPLHF	TGTGCCAGCAGACAGGGGGATGGCTCACCCCTCCACTTT
NA	TRBV11-2	TRBJ2-1	NA	CASRRGTEQFF	TGTGCCAGCAGGAGAGGGACGGAGCAGTTCTTC
NA	TRBV2	TRBJ1-2	few	CASSDTGRAGYTF	TGTGCCAGCAGTGATACAGGCCGGGCGGGCTACACCTTC
NA	TRBV20-1	TRBJ1-4	NA	CSAQGLNEKLFF	TGCAGTGCCCAGGGGTTAAATGAAAAACTGTTTTTT
TRBD1	TRBV6-1	TRBJ2-6	few	CASKPDRAGANVLTF	TGTGCCAGCAAACCCGACAGGGCTGGGGCCAACGTCCTGACTTTC
NA	TRBV12-3/TRBV12-4	TRBJ2-1	NA	CATQARSYNEQFF	TGTGCCACCCAAGCCCGCTCCTACAATGAGCAGTTCTTC
TRBD2	TRBV5-1	TRBJ2-5	NA	CASSPAAGDLYQETQYF	TGCGCCAGCAGCCCCGCCGCGGGGGATCTGTACCAAGAGACCCAGTACTTC
TRBD2	TRBV12-5	TRBJ2-1	few	CASGPSGGAYNEQFF	TGTGCTAGTGGTCCTAGCGGGGGGGCCTACAATGAGCAGTTCTTC
NA	TRBV3-2	TRBJ1-2	few	CASSQWSGGVSRYGYTF	TGTGCCAGCAGCCAATGGTCAGGGGGCGTTTCGCGCTATGGCTACACCTTC
NA	TRBV5-1	TRBJ2-7	many	CASSLGTDEQYF	TGCGCCAGCAGCTTGGGGACGGACGAGCAGTACTTC
TRBD2	TRBV3-1	TRBJ2-1	NA	CASSQDEGSGRNEQFF	TGTGCCAGCAGCCAAGATGAGGGTAGCGGGAGAAATGAGCAGTTCTTC
TRBD1	TRBV29-1	TRBJ1-5	NA	CSVRQGLDQPQHF	TGCAGCGTTCGACAGGGCTTGGATCAGCCCCAGCATTTT
NA	TRBV12-3/TRBV12-4	TRBJ2-2	NA	CASSTTRAGELFF	TGTGCCAGCAGTACAACAAGGGCCGGGGAGCTGTTTTTT
NA	TRBV4-2	TRBJ2-1	many	CASSQDRSGTYNEQFF	TGTGCCAGCAGCCAAGATCGGAGCGGTACCTACAATGAGCAGTTCTTC
TRBD1	TRBV14	TRBJ2-3	NA	CASSPGTGGWGYTDTQYF	TGTGCCAGCAGCCCCGGGACAGGGGGTTGGGGTTACACAGATACGCAGTATTTT
NA	TRBV6-6	TRBJ1-3	few	CASSYQGNTIYF	TGTGCCAGCAGTTACCAGGGAAACACCATATATTTT
TRBD1	TRBV27	TRBJ1-1	NA	CASSFGTGALKTEAFF	TGTGCCAGCAGTTTCGGGACAGGGGCCCTCAAAACTGAAGCTTTCTTT
NA	TRBV9	TRBJ2-7	few	CASSVVGGSYHEQYF	TGTGCCAGCAGCGTAGTCGGCGGATCCTACCACGAGCAGTACTTC
NA	TRBV20-1	TRBJ2-5	few	CSATKFLGDAWETQYF	TGCAGTGCAACCAAGTTTCTCGGGGACGCATGGGAGACCCAGTACTTC
TRBD1	TRBV3-1	TRBJ2-7	NA	CASSPSRDSPLYEQYF	TGTGCCAGCAGCCCATCCAGGGACAGCCCCCTATACGAGCAGTACTTC
NA	TRBV15	TRBJ1-4	many	CATSRDPGPNEKLFF	TGTGCCACCAGCAGAGATCCGGGTCCCAATGAAAAACTGTTTTTT
NA	TRBV5-6	TRBJ2-3	NA	CASSLGRGPTDTQYF	TGTGCCAGCAGCCTGGGGCGAGGGCCGACAGATACGCAGTATTTT
NA	TRBV14	TRBJ2-5	few	CASSQDGQFQETQYF	TGTGCCAGCAGCCAAGATGGACAGTTCCAAGAGACCCAGTACTTC
NA	TRBV10-3	TRBJ2-2	NA	CAISAGLERITGELFF	TGTGCCATCAGTGCCGGTCTAGAGCGGATCACCGGGGAGCTGTTTTTT
NA	TRBV5-1	TRBJ2-1	NA	CASRLAGASYNEQFF	TGCGCCAGCAGGCTGGCAGGGGCGAGCTACAATGAGCAGTTCTTC